The rows below give T cell receptor beta chains drawn from one sample of a study of control samples from healthy donors and cancer patients. The repertoire was sequenced with immunoSEQ multiplex PCR; TCRdb's copy has only in-frame clones and lacks some. The profile shows tens of thousands of clones, roughly 91% of them singletons. Sequenced: PBMCs. Receptors were obtained from a man aged 45-60 years with lung cancer. Both conserved end residues are part of each CDR3. Each record gives: clone size, D gene, J gene, V gene, CDR3 DNA, CDR3 protein. The D gene is left open where the match is weak. The size entry is marked missing in some rows and otherwise reads once, few, many or a size class.

>NA|TRBD1|TRBJ2-7|TRBV7-8
TGTGCCAGCAGCTACAGGGGAACTAGGTCCTCGCGCGAGCAGTACTTC
CASSYRGTRSSREQYF
>once|NA|TRBJ1-2|TRBV7-2
TGTGCCAGCAGCCCCCCCCGACAGCCGACCTATTATGGCTACACCTTC
CASSPPRQPTYYGYTF
>NA|NA|TRBJ2-3|TRBV2
TGTGCCAGCAATCCCGACAGGACTAGCACAGATACGCAGTATTTT
CASNPDRTSTDTQYF
>NA|NA|TRBJ1-3|TRBV7-8
TGTGCCAGCAGCTTACGGTTAGGGAACACCATATATTTT
CASSLRLGNTIYF
>NA|NA|TRBJ1-2|TRBV7-2
TGTGCCAGCAGCTTAGCAGGGCCCTATGGCTACACCTTC
CASSLAGPYGYTF
>NA|TRBD2|TRBJ2-7|TRBV5-6
TGTGCCAGCAGCTTGTGGGGACTAGGCGCCTGGGAGCAGTACTTC
CASSLWGLGAWEQYF
>NA|NA|TRBJ2-1|TRBV6-5
TGTGCCAGCACAGGGACGAATTCCGACAATGAGCAGTTCTTC
CASTGTNSDNEQFF
>NA|TRBD1|TRBJ2-7|TRBV7-2
TGTGCCAGCAGCCCGCGAGGGACAGGGGTCGAGCAGTACTTC
CASSPRGTGVEQYF
>NA|NA|TRBJ1-1|TRBV6-6
TGTGCCAGCAGTGACCAAACAGGGTTGAACACTGAAGCTTTCTTT
CASSDQTGLNTEAFF
>NA|NA|TRBJ1-1|TRBV21-1
TGTGCCAGCAGCAAAGCTAAAGGGCCACAAGCTTTCTTT
CASSKAKGPQAFF
>NA|NA|TRBJ2-3|TRBV11-1
TGTGCCAGCAGCTTAATGGAACAGCCCCTCGCAGATACGCAGTATTTT
CASSLMEQPLADTQYF
>NA|TRBD2|TRBJ2-1|TRBV5-1
TGCGCCAGCAGCCTGGGGGGGGGAGGGAGCTATGATGAGCAGTTCTTC
CASSLGGGGSYDEQFF
>NA|TRBD2|TRBJ2-3|TRBV7-2
TGTGCCAGCAGCTTAGATCCTAGCGGAAATACGCAGTATTTT
CASSLDPSGNTQYF
>NA|TRBD1|TRBJ1-5|TRBV7-9
TGTGCCAGCAGCTCCCAGGGGGGGAGCAATCAGCCCCAGCATTTT
CASSSQGGSNQPQHF
>NA|NA|TRBJ1-5|TRBV4-3
TGCGCCAGCAGCCAAGATCCCCAGGGCAATCAGCCCCAGCATTTT
CASSQDPQGNQPQHF
>NA|NA|TRBJ1-6|TRBV10-3
TGTGCCATCAGTGACTTGGCAGGCAATTCACCCCTCCACTTT
CAISDLAGNSPLHF
>NA|NA|TRBJ2-4|TRBV6-5
TGTGCCAGCAGTCGCTCGACAAGACTAGTGGCTCAGTACTTC
CASSRSTRLVAQYF
>NA|NA|TRBJ2-7|TRBV7-2
TGTGCCAGCAGCCGACATGCGGACGAGCAGTACTTC
CASSRHADEQYF
>few|NA|TRBJ1-1|TRBV10-1
TGCGCCAACTGGGCCCAGGAGAACACTGAAGCTTTCTTT
CANWAQENTEAFF
>NA|TRBD1|TRBJ1-4|TRBV9
TGTGCCAGCAGCTCCAGGGGGGCAACTAATGAAAAACTGTTTTTT
CASSSRGATNEKLFF
>NA|TRBD1|TRBJ2-5|TRBV19
TGTGCTAGTAGTGTCGGACAGGGGGCAGAGACCCAGTACTTC
CASSVGQGAETQYF
>NA|NA|TRBJ1-1|TRBV30
TGTGCCTGGAGTGGGACAGCGAACACTGAAGCTTTCTTT
CAWSGTANTEAFF
>NA|NA|TRBJ1-4|TRBV6-5
TGTGCCAGCAGCACTTGGGAGAATGAAAAACTGTTTTTT
CASSTWENEKLFF
>NA|TRBD1|TRBJ1-5|TRBV15
TGTGCCACCAGCAGAGGACCGGGACAGGGGGCTCAGGGGGGCAATCAGCCCCAGCATTTT
CATSRGPGQGAQGGNQPQHF
>NA|NA|TRBJ2-1|TRBV5-6
TGTGCCAGCAGCGGCGGTATAAGTGAGCAGTTCTTC
CASSGGISEQFF
>once|TRBD2|TRBJ2-1|TRBV7-6
TGTGCCAGCAGCTTAAATCCTAGCGGGGACAATGAGCAGTTCTTC
CASSLNPSGDNEQFF
>NA|NA|TRBJ2-1|TRBV6-2/TRBV6-3
TGTGCCAGCACCCCGTTGAGGCACAATGAGCAGTTCTTC
CASTPLRHNEQFF
>NA|NA|TRBJ1-5|TRBV7-2
TGTGCCAGCAGTTTAACAGGCCCCCTACAGCCCCAGCATTTT
CASSLTGPLQPQHF